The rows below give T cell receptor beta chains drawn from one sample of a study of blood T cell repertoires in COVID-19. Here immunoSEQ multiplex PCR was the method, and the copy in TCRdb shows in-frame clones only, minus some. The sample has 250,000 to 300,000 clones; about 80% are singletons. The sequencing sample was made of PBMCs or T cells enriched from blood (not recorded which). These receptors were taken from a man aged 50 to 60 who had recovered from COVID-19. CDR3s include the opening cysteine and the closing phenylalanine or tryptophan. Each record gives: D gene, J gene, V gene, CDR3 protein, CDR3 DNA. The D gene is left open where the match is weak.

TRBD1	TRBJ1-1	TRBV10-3	CAISGQNSNTEAFF	TGTGCCATCTCGGGACAGAACTCGAACACTGAAGCTTTCTTT
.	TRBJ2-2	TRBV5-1	CASSWVAAYAELFF	TGCGCCAGCAGCTGGGTCGCGGCGTACGCTGAGCTGTTTTTT
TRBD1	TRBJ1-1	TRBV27	CASRRTGAIMNTEAFF	TGTGCCAGCAGACGGACAGGGGCGATAATGAACACTGAAGCTTTCTTT
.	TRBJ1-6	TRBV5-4	CASSSQTGVNSPLHF	TGTGCCAGCAGCTCCCAGACAGGCGTAAATTCACCCCTCCACTTT
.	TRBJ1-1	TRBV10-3	CAISSAPGTEAFF	TGTGCCATCAGTTCGGCCCCGGGCACTGAAGCTTTCTTT
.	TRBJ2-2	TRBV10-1	CASSESTGSTGELFF	TGCGCCAGCAGTGAGTCGACAGGCTCCACCGGGGAGCTGTTTTTT
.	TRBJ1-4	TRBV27	CASASWGLGGRNEKLFF	TGTGCCAGCGCATCCTGGGGTTTGGGGGGGCGCAATGAAAAACTGTTTTTT
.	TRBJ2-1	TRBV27	CASRGLYTEQFF	TGTGCCAGCCGGGGACTGTACACTGAGCAGTTCTTC
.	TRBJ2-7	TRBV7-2	CASSNGRRLSYEQYF	TGTGCCAGCAGCAATGGACGGAGGCTCTCCTACGAGCAGTACTTC
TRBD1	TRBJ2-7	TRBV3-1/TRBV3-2	CASSPIPRDRSTYEQYF	TGTGCCAGCAGCCCAATTCCCCGGGACAGATCAACCTACGAGCAGTACTTC
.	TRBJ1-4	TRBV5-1	CASSAGGGTEKLFF	TGCGCCAGCAGCGCCGGTGGGGGCACTGAAAAACTGTTTTTT
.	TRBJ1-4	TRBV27	CASSSTEINEKLFF	TGTGCCAGCAGCTCAACAGAAATTAATGAAAAACTGTTTTTT
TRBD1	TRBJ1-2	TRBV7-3	CASSYDRGPYGYTF	TGTGCCAGCAGCTACGACAGGGGGCCCTATGGCTACACCTTC
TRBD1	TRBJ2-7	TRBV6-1	CASSEGGQGHEQYF	TGTGCCAGCAGTGAAGGGGGACAGGGCCACGAGCAGTACTTC
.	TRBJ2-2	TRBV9	CASSVAGDVYTGELFF	TGTGCCAGCAGCGTAGCGGGAGACGTATACACCGGGGAGCTGTTTTTT
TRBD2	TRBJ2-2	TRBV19	CASSMAGGNTGELFF	TGTGCCAGTAGTATGGCGGGGGGGAACACCGGGGAGCTGTTTTTT
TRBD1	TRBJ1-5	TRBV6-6	CASGGQGDQPQHF	TGTGCCAGCGGGGGACAGGGGGACCAGCCCCAGCATTTT
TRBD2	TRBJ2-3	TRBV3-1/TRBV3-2	CASSQDGGGAMGTDTQYF	TGTGCCAGCAGCCAAGACGGCGGGGGGGCCATGGGCACAGATACGCAGTATTTT